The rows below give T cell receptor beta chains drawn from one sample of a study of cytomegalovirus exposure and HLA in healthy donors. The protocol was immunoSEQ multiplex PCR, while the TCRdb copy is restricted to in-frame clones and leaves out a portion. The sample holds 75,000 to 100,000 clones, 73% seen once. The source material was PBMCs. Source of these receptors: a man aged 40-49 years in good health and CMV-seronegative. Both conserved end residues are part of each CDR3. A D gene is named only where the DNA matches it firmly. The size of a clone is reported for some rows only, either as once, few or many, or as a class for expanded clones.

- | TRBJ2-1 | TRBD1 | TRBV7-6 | CASSMTGTGEQFF | TGTGCCAGCAGCATGACAGGGACGGGTGAGCAGTTCTTC
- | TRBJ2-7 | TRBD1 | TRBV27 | CASRTGQEYYEQYF | TGTGCCAGCAGGACCGGACAGGAATACTACGAGCAGTACTTC
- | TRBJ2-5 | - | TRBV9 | CASSVGWTGDQETQYF | TGTGCCAGCAGCGTAGGGTGGACGGGGGACCAAGAGACCCAGTACTTC
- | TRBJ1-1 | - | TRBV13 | CASSLGGTTEAFF | TGTGCCAGCAGCTTAGGGGGCACCACTGAAGCTTTCTTT
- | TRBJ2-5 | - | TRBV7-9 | CAGAGAGASQETQYF | TGTGCCGGGGCGGGGGCAGGGGCCTCCCAAGAGACCCAGTACTTC
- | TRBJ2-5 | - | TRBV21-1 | CASSARGAPSQETQYF | TGTGCCAGCAGCGCTCGGGGGGCCCCGTCCCAAGAGACCCAGTACTTC
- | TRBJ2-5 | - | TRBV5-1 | CASSKGVQETQYF | TGCGCCAGCAGCAAAGGGGTGCAAGAGACCCAGTACTTC
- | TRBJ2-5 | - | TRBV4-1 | CASSPFRTVLETQYF | TGCGCCAGCAGTCCATTCCGGACAGTGTTGGAGACCCAGTACTTC
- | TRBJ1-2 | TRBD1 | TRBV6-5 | CASSPRDRINYGYTF | TGTGCCAGCAGTCCCCGGGACAGAATAAATTATGGCTACACCTTC
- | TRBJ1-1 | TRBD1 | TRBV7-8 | CASSLQGASTEAFF | TGTGCCAGCAGCTTACAGGGGGCGAGTACTGAAGCTTTCTTT
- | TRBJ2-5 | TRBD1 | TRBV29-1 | CSVPTGGETQYF | TGCAGCGTACCGACAGGGGGCGAGACCCAGTACTTC
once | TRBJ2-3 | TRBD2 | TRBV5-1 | CASSPGTLEYGVASGGKSTDTQYF | TGCGCCAGCAGCCCCGGCACCCTAGAGTATGGTGTGGCTAGCGGGGGGAAAAGCACAGATACGCAGTATTTT
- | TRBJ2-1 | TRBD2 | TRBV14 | CASSPQAGGNNEQFF | TGTGCCAGCAGCCCACAAGCGGGGGGGAACAATGAGCAGTTCTTC
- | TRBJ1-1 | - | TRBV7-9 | CASSPWQNSITEAFF | TGTGCCAGCAGCCCCTGGCAGAATTCGATCACTGAAGCTTTCTTT
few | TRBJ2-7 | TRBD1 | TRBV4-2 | CASSQGTGDSYEQYF | TGTGCCAGCAGCCAAGGGACAGGGGACTCCTACGAGCAGTACTTC
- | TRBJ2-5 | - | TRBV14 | CASSQKGGETQYF | TGTGCCAGCAGCCAAAAAGGAGGGGAGACCCAGTACTTC
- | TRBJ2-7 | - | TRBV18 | CASSPPVEGSYEQYF | TGTGCCAGCTCACCCCCGGTGGAGGGCTCCTACGAGCAGTACTTC
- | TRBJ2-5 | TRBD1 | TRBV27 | CASSSPGQGQETQYF | TGTGCCAGCAGTTCCCCGGGACAGGGGCAAGAGACCCAGTACTTC
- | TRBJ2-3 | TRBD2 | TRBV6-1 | CASSVSGGATDTQYF | TGTGCCAGCAGTGTAAGCGGGGGGGCAACAGATACGCAGTATTTT
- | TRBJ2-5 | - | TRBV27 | CASSSLVAQETQYF | TGTGCCAGCAGTTCGCTAGTGGCCCAAGAGACCCAGTACTTC
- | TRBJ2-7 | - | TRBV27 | CASSFLGGGEQYF | TGTGCCAGCAGTTTTTTAGGGGGTGGCGAGCAGTACTTC
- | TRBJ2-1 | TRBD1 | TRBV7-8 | CASSSRGRGSYNEQFF | TGTGCCAGCAGCTCCAGGGGGCGCGGGTCTTACAATGAGCAGTTCTTC
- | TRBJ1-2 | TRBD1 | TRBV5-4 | CASSLVPGQGYGYTF | TGTGCCAGCAGCTTAGTTCCGGGACAGGGCTATGGCTACACCTTC
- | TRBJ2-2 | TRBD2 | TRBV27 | CASMGLAGGWTGEPFF | TGTGCCAGTATGGGACTAGCGGGGGGTTGGACCGGGGAGCCGTTTTTT
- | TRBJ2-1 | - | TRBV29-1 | CSVFRYNEQFF | TGCAGCGTCTTTAGATACAATGAGCAGTTCTTC
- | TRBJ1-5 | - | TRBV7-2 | CASSYRQGVGQPQHF | TGTGCCAGCAGCTATCGGCAGGGCGTAGGACAGCCCCAGCATTTT
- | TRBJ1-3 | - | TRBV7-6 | CASSLVRSQASGNTIYF | TGTGCCAGCAGCTTAGTGCGCAGCCAGGCATCTGGAAACACCATATATTTT
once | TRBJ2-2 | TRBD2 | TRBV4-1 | CASSQDLAGEGTGELFF | TGCGCCAGCAGCCAAGATCTAGCGGGGGAAGGCACCGGGGAGCTGTTTTTT
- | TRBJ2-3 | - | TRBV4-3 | CASSQAPRADTQYF | TGCGCCAGCAGCCAAGCTCCGCGGGCAGATACGCAGTATTTT
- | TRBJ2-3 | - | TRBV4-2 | CASSQAGRGDTQYF | TGTGCCAGCAGCCAAGCCGGTAGGGGCGATACGCAGTATTTT
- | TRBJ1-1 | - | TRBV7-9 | CASSPPGYRAEAFF | TGTGCCAGCAGCCCTCCGGGCTACAGGGCTGAAGCTTTCTTT
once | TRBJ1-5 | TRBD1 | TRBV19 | CASRGQFNQPQHF | TGTGCCAGCCGGGGACAGTTTAATCAGCCCCAGCATTTT
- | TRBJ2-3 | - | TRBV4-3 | CASSRLRLGQGHTWVTDTQYF | TGCGCCAGCAGCCGGCTTCGTTTGGGGCAGGGCCATACTTGGGTCACAGATACGCAGTATTTT
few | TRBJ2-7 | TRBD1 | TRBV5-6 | CASSGPRGPYEQYF | TGTGCCAGCAGCGGGCCTAGGGGGCCCTACGAGCAGTACTTC
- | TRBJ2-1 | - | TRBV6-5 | CASSPGPYIAEFF | TGTGCCAGCAGCCCAGGGCCCTATATCGCGGAGTTCTTC
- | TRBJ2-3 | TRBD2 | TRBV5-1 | CASSTGLVIDTQYF | TGCGCCAGCAGCACTGGACTAGTTATCGATACGCAGTATTTT
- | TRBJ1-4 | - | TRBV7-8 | CASGGRNEKLFF | TGTGCCTCGGGGGGAAGGAATGAAAAACTGTTTTTT
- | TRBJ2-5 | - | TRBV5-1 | CASSPLGAQETQYF | TGCGCCAGCAGCCCGCTAGGGGCCCAAGAGACCCAGTACTTC
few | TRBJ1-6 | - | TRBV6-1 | CASRKRTATGSPLHF | TGTGCCAGCAGGAAACGGACAGCGACTGGCTCACCCCTCCACTTT
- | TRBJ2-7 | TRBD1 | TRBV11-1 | CASSRTGTGLYEQYF | TGTGCCAGCAGCCGTACCGGGACAGGGTTGTACGAGCAGTACTTC